This T cell receptor beta chain stems from a study of CD8+ T cells in alopecia areata. RNA extraction and reverse transcription yielded cDNA as sequencing template. Assay used: immunoSEQ multiplex PCR; TCRdb lists only in-frame clones, some missing. The sample gives 210,000 or so clones, approximately 72% of which show up once; roughly 1.2% is in the top ten. Treatment denoted: oral pan-JAK inhibitor, 5-10 mg twice daily. The CDR3 length is 14 residues. The germline V gene encodes CDR1 LGHNA and CDR2 YSLEER. Losses at the gene ends were 4 bases for V and 8 bases for J; bases not matched to a gene: 10.

The sequence derives from a human donor with alopecia areata. The starting material was CD4+ T cells sorted from blood, obtained at week 44, from a patient treated with tofacitinib. The chain links TRBV4-3 to TRBJ1-2, with TRBD1 matching over 7 bases. CDR3 bases: TGCGCCAGCAGCCCCGGACAGGATGTTGGAGGCTACACCTTC. Amino acids: CASSPGQDVGGYTF.